These 23 T cell receptor beta chains came from one sample sequenced in a study of cytomegalovirus exposure and HLA in healthy donors (dated 2017 in TCRdb). The library was made by the immunoSEQ multiplex PCR assay. For the multiplex PCR, a mixture combining 60 forward primers for TCR Vbeta segments and 13 reverse primers for TCR Jbeta segments was used. TCRdb stores this immuneACCESS table with in-frame sequences only. Part of the clones is absent; in the studies checked, under half of the shortfall reflects unresolved V genes, and no reason is known for the rest. For this sample there are 150,000 to 190,000 clones; around 80% appear just once. The top ten constitute over 1.1% of the sample. Sequenced: PBMCs. These receptors came from a man younger than 30 in good health and CMV-seronegative.

This clone was observed a handful of times. The rearrangement joins TRBV18 to TRBJ2-1; 9 bases map to TRBD2. Germline lookup yields CDR1 KGHSH and CDR2 LQKENI. The trim removed 3 bases at V and 4 bases at J, leaving 10 bases unmatched. The length of the CDR3 is 17 residues. CDR3 residues: CASSPPGGRAGYNEQFF. In DNA, the CDR3 is TGTGCCAGCTCACCCCCCGGCGGGAGGGCGGGTTACAATGAGCAGTTCTTC.

The rearrangement uses TRBV2 and TRBJ1-1; D possibly corresponds to TRBD1 (5 bases). CDR3 size: 12 residues. Germline CDR1 and CDR2: SNHLY and FYNNEI. The germline V and J ends were trimmed by 4 bases and 11 bases, with 14 bases remaining between them. CDR3 amino acids: CASSVAGRWAFF. The CDR3 DNA sequence: TGTGCCAGCAGTGTTGCAGGGAGGTGGGCTTTCTTT. The whole variable domain, filled in from reference TRBV2 and TRBJ1-1, reads EPEVTQTPSHQVTQMGQEVILRCVPISNHLYFYWYRQILGQKVEFLVSFYNNEISEKSEIFDDQFSVERPDGSNFTLKIRSTKLEDSAMYFCASSVAGRWAFFGQGTRLTVV.

The V and J genes are TRBV6-6 and TRBJ2-7, with TRBD1 matching 7 bases. CDR3 length: 15 residues. The ends lost 5 bases at V and 7 bases at J; junction bases unmatched: 14. Germline V gene lookup returns CDR1 MNHNY and CDR2 SVGAGI (reference sequence). CDR3 in amino acids: CASSPPGQSDGEQYF. CDR3 bases: TGTGCCAGCAGTCCCCCGGGACAGTCCGACGGAGAGCAGTACTTC.

The rearrangement uses TRBV14 and TRBJ2-7, with D perhaps matching TRBD1 (9 bases). CDR3 length: 16 amino acids. The ends were cut back, 6 bases at V and 2 bases at J, with 20 bases in the middle. Germline CDR1 SGHDN, CDR2 FVKESK. The CDR3 bases are TGTGCCAGCAGGGCAGCGGGGGACAGGGAGGCCTACGAGCAGTACTTC. It translates to CASRAAGDREAYEQYF.

The V call is TRBV25-1, the J call TRBJ1-2; D unclear. There are 15 residues in the CDR3. The ends were cut back, 3 bases at V and 7 bases at J, with 18 bases in the middle. Per germline, CDR1 MGHDK and CDR2 SYGVNS. The CDR3 DNA sequence: TGTGCCAGCAGTGAGAACTCATGGACTGCTCGTGGCTACACCTTC. Translation: CASSENSWTARGYTF.

The chain carries TRBV27 and TRBJ2-1, with 9 positions matching TRBD2. The CDR3 extends over 15 amino acids. Trimming took 2 bases from V and 2 from J; bases not matched to a gene: 1. Germline-derived CDR1 and CDR2 are MNHEY and SMNVEV (reference sequence). The CDR3 DNA reads as TGTGCCAGCAGTTTAAGGACTAGCGCCTACAATGAGCAGTTCTTC. Translated, it gives CASSLRTSAYNEQFF.

The V gene is TRBV7-2, the J gene TRBJ2-1; the D gene is possibly TRBD2 (5 bases). Trimming left V 1 base short and J 7 bases short, with 14 bases between. Germline V lookup: CDR1 SGHTA, CDR2 FQGNSA. The CDR3 consists of 15 residues. CDR3 sequence (DNA): TGTGCCAGCAGCTTAGGTCTAGCCTTTACGAATGAGCAGTTCTTC. Translated: CASSLGLAFTNEQFF.

The chain couples TRBV5-8 to TRBJ1-1; 7 bases map to TRBD1. This CDR3 contains 12 residues. V shed 4 bases and J 10 bases; nucleotides not matched to a gene: 7. Germline assignment: CDR1 SGHTS and CDR2 YDEGEE. In DNA, the CDR3 is TGTGCCAGCAGCACAGGGGTAAGGGCAGCTTTCTTT. Translation: CASSTGVRAAFF.

CDR3 sequence: CASSVEGGPGAFF. CDR3 sequence (DNA): TGTGCCAGCAGCGTCGAAGGGGGCCCAGGGGCTTTCTTT. V and J are TRBV7-8 and TRBJ1-1, with TRBD1 matching 7 bases. With 5 bases clipped from V and 11 bases from J, the junction kept 11 bases outside the gene matches. Germline lookup yields CDR1 SGHVS and CDR2 FQNEAQ. This CDR3 spans 13 amino acids.

This rearrangement joins TRBV16 to TRBJ2-1, with 10 bases identical to TRBD1. Germline CDR1 reads KGHSY; CDR2 reads FQNENV. The CDR3 sequence is 15 residues long. With V trimmed by 4 bases and J by 2 bases, 2 bases remained unmatched. CDR3 amino acids: CASSLGQGAYNEQFF. For the CDR3, the DNA is TGTGCCAGCAGCCTTGGACAGGGGGCCTACAATGAGCAGTTCTTC. The full variable domain, its missing parts supplied by reference TRBV16 and TRBJ2-1, is GEEVAQTPKHLVRGEGQKAKLYCAPIKGHSYVFWYQQVLKNEFKFLISFQNENVFDETGMPKERFSAKCLPNSPCSLEIQATKLEDSAVYFCASSLGQGAYNEQFFGPGTRLTVL.

This sequence joins TRBV5-4 and TRBJ1-1, with TRBD1 identical over 7 bases. The germline V gene has CDR1 SGHNT and CDR2 YYREEE (reference sequence). The CDR3 covers 15 residues. Germline trimming cut 3 bases from V and 0 bases from J; bases unmatched to any gene: 5. The CDR3 coding sequence is TGTGCCAGCAGCTCACAGGGGACGGTGAACACTGAAGCTTTCTTT. This gives the protein CASSSQGTVNTEAFF.

Of note for this clone: At one of its ends the junction is not consistent with the germline gene, which may arise from a read error. The chain uses TRBV7-9 and TRBJ2-7; 13 bases are shared with TRBD2. Germline values: CDR1 SEHNR, CDR2 FQNEAQ (reference sequence). This CDR3 region has 16 residues. CDR3 sequence: CSSSSSGLAGRGEQYF. The CDR3, as DNA: TGTTCCAGCAGCTCCTCGGGACTAGCGGGACGGGGAGAGCAGTACTTC.

The chain carries TRBV15 and TRBJ2-1, with D perhaps matching TRBD1 (6 bases). CDR1 is LNHNV, CDR2 YYDKDF, per germline (reference sequence). Trimming took off 0 bases at V and 7 bases at J, with 7 bases between the two ends. The CDR3 contains 13 residues. CDR3 protein: CATSRDTGNEQFF. The DNA of the CDR3 is TGTGCCACCAGCAGAGACACAGGGAATGAGCAGTTCTTC. The entire variable domain, with the rest obtained from reference TRBV15 and TRBJ2-1, is as follows: DAMVIQNPRYQVTQFGKPVTLSCSQTLNHNVMYWYQQKSSQAPKLLFHYYDKDFNNEADTPDNFQSRRPNTSFCFLDIRSPGLGDTAMYLCATSRDTGNEQFFGPGTRLTVL.

V usage is TRBV2 and J usage is TRBJ2-2, with D tentatively TRBD2 (5 bases). From germline, CDR1 is SNHLY and CDR2 FYNNEI. V dropped 8 bases and J dropped 3 bases, with 13 bases sitting between them. The CDR3 length is 14 residues. CDR3 nucleotide sequence: TGTGCCAGCTCGCGAGAGAGGGACACCGGGGAGCTGTTTTTT. It encodes CASSRERDTGELFF.

The V gene is TRBV21-1, the J gene TRBJ2-2; TRBD2 is taken as the D call from the table, unchecked against the DNA. TRBV21-1 is a recognized pseudogene. The CDR3 totals 11 residues. The CDR3 loop is CASSKLGELFF. The CDR3 coding sequence is TGTGCCAGCAGCAAATTAGGGGAGCTGTTTTTT.

The chain uses TRBV9 and TRBJ2-2, with 8 bases fitting TRBD1. Germline V gene lookup returns CDR1 SGDLS and CDR2 YYNGEE. This CDR3 has 16 amino acids. The J segment lost 1 base and the V segment lost 3 bases, leaving 5 bases of the junction unmatched. The CDR3 loop is CASSADRGLNTGELFF. CDR3 in DNA: TGTGCCAGCAGCGCAGACAGGGGACTGAACACCGGGGAGCTGTTTTTT.

This clone showed up just a few times. The chain combines TRBV28 with TRBJ1-2; 8 nucleotides line up with TRBD1. J was trimmed by 4 bases and V by 1 base; bases with no gene match: 11. Germline CDR1 MDHEN, CDR2 SYDVKM. The CDR3 has 17 residues. CDR3 region: CASSLFIDRGDGYGYTF. CDR3 coding DNA: TGTGCCAGCAGTTTATTTATCGACAGGGGTGATGGCTATGGCTACACCTTC.

This sequence joins TRBV14 and TRBJ2-6, with 9 bases aligning to TRBD1. CDR1 is SGHDN and CDR2 is FVKESK in the germline V gene. With 1 base clipped from V and 1 base from J, the junction kept 2 bases outside the gene matches. This CDR3 has 17 residues. As DNA, the CDR3 is TGTGCCAGCAGCCAAGGGACAGGGGATTCTGGGGCCAACGTCCTGACTTTC. Translation gives CASSQGTGDSGANVLTF.

This clone was picked up a small number of times. The chain employs TRBV13 and TRBJ2-1; possible D gene TRBD2, 5 bases. The V gene lost 0 bases and the J gene lost 11 bases, with 8 bases spanning the gap. CDR1 and CDR2 from the germline V gene are PRHDT and FYEKMQ (reference sequence). There are 12 residues in the CDR3. Here the CDR3 DNA reads TGTGCCAGCAGCTTAGGAACTAGTAAGCAGTTCTTC. It yields the protein CASSLGTSKQFF.

The CDR3 loop is CASNPIKEGTEAFF. As DNA, the CDR3 is TGTGCCAGCAACCCCATTAAGGAGGGCACTGAAGCTTTCTTT. The V gene is TRBV7-9, the J gene TRBJ1-1, with D unresolved. This CDR3 comprises 14 residues. CDR1 is SEHNR and CDR2 is FQNEAQ in the germline V gene (reference sequence). V was shortened by 7 bases and J by 4 bases, with 16 bases between the two germline ends.

This clone has a single count. The rearrangement uses TRBV28 and TRBJ1-4, with 9 bases aligning to TRBD1. The CDR3 has 14 amino acids. V dropped 6 bases and J dropped 8; count of bases not matched to a gene: 7. The germline V gene encodes CDR1 MDHEN and CDR2 SYDVKM. This CDR3 reads CASSPGQGAEKLFF. The CDR3 DNA follows: TGTGCCAGCAGCCCGGGACAGGGAGCCGAAAAACTGTTTTTT.

The genes are TRBV6-1 and TRBJ2-1, with TRBD2 matching over 10 bases. The CDR3 length is 14 residues. Germline CDR1 is MNHNS and CDR2 is SASEGT. V gave up 8 bases and J gave up 5 bases; unmatched junction bases: 6. CDR3 amino acids: CASESLAGDNEQFF. CDR3 bases: TGTGCCAGCGAGAGCCTAGCGGGAGACAATGAGCAGTTCTTC.

The chain employs TRBV11-2 and TRBJ2-5; unclear D gene. In germline, CDR1 is SGHAT, CDR2 FQNNGV. V was trimmed by 2 bases and J by 2 bases, leaving 9 bases between them. The CDR3 is 14 amino acids. In nucleotides, the CDR3 is TGTGCCAGCAGCTTAATCGGTCGGCAAGAGACCCAGTACTTC. Its translation is CASSLIGRQETQYF.